This paragraph reports one TCR beta chain. This clonotype came up many times. The antigen it recognizes is unknown. No per-base quality is available; no much larger clone lies one base away. The data were obtained in a study of T cell repertoires in cytomegalovirus infection (dated by TCRdb to about 2019). At the level of the whole study: Donor HLA type was relevant to the analysis, because carriage of CMV infection together with the matching HLA type was indicated by public TCR beta signatures.

Instrument used: Illumina HiSeq 1500. Using fastp at Q25 and MiXCR, TCRdb reprocessed the public reads and kept productive beta chains. For every CDR3 protein sequence, its rows merge into one entry that carries the most common genes and DNA. Across this sample there are some 300,000 distinct CDR3 sequences, with roughly a sixth seen only once. The ten largest clones represent around 12% of the sample. What the work shows at the level of the full study, not this receptor alone: In both this cohort and an independent cohort of 352 donors, the cumulative frequency of public TCR beta family members distinguished carriers of CMV infection plus the relevant HLA type. In the ex vivo response, HLA-C-restricted CMV-specific TCR beta clonotypes were dominant, and in two of eight donors the single most frequent clonotype came from this HLA-C-restricted group.

The source is a human donor in good health (CMV status not recorded). Some clones in this sample may be carry-over from other donors' samples. The sample consisted of PBMCs.

DNA sequence: TGTGCCATCCTCTTTAGGGGATTAAATGGCTACACCTTC. It translates as CAILFRGLNGYTF. The rearrangement combines TRBV7-2 with TRBJ1-2; a tentative D match to TRBD1 spans 5 bases. The CDR3 sequence holds 13 residues, the cysteine and phenylalanine included. The CDR3 DNA has 39 bases and is translated from base 1. The trim is 10 bases for V and 6 bases for J, with a gap of 18 bases between the germline ends. According to the germline V gene, CDR1 reads SGHTA and CDR2 reads FQGNSA.